The clone carrying this TCR beta chain was seen a single time. This specimen belongs to a study of blood T cell repertoires in COVID-19. The trim removed 6 bases at V and 4 bases at J, leaving 20 bases unmatched. Germline CDR1 reads SGHNT; CDR2 reads YENEEA. There are 20 residues in the CDR3. Clones were sequenced by immunoSEQ multiplex PCR, and TCRdb holds only the in-frame ones, with some missing. The data hold over 120,000 clones, with around 79% observed a single time. This clonotype was obtained from a woman aged 50 to 60 who had recovered from COVID-19. The chain uses TRBV11-3 and TRBJ2-2; 10 bases agree with TRBD1. Source material: PBMCs or T cells enriched from blood (not recorded which). In DNA form, the CDR3 reads TGTGCCAGCAGTCACTACCTTCTGGGACAGGGGATTTTCGGCACCGGGGAGCTGTTTTTT. As protein: CASSHYLLGQGIFGTGELFF.